This TCR beta chain was identified in a study of T-cell memory formation after mild COVID-19. In germline, CDR1 is SGHRS, CDR2 YFSETQ. V lost 0 bases and J lost 4, with 13 bases in between. The CDR3 sequence is 15 residues long. This clonotype was observed a few times. The antigen remains unidentified. A 5'RACE reaction primed in the constant segment made cDNA libraries of TCR alpha and TCR beta, and these carried sample barcodes and UMIs. TCRdb analysed the 5' RACE reads with MiXCR anew, one entry per CDR3 protein. The top ten hold roughly 3.5% of the sample, which has about 200,000 distinct CDR3 sequences, about 9.2% seen once. Study-wide results and caveats: Some clones that responded turned up in pre-infection memory, which suggests that cross-reactive memory joined in.

Sequenced input: PBMCs or a T cell subset sorted from them (not recorded which). The rearrangement links TRBV5-1 to TRBJ1-1; D call uncertain. This clonotype was sampled from a man younger than 30 who had mild COVID-19 (a few samples of this study predate the infection). Cell type and time point are not known. This CDR3 reads CASSLVANSGTEAFF. The CDR3 DNA sequence: TGCGCCAGCAGCTTGGTGGCGAACTCGGGCACTGAAGCTTTCTTT.